Shown below are 9 T cell receptor beta chains from a single sample sequenced in a study of post-analysis software for immune sequencing data. No antigen is known for these receptors. Unique molecular identifiers were present in the TCR beta cDNA libraries. TCRdb fed the PCR reads into MiXCR, producing one record per CDR3 protein. This table has a few hundred thousand distinct CDR3 sequences, roughly 46% appearing once. Study-level points and caveats: Four or five TRBV segments were more frequent in patients than controls; TRBV5-6, TRBV5-1 and TRBV20-1 belonged to this group.

Material for sequencing was blood. Source of these receptors: a girl aged 10-17 years with multiple sclerosis.

This clonotype was found many times. The DNA for the CDR3 is TGTGCCAGCAGTTTGAGTAGCGGGGGTTACAATGAGCAGTTCTTC. Encoded protein: CASSLSSGGYNEQFF. V and J are TRBV12-3 or TRBV12-4 and TRBJ2-1; 9 bases match TRBD2. The junction had 4 bases not matched to a gene; V was cut back by 3 bases and J by 4 bases. The CDR3 extends over 15 amino acids.

This clonotype showed up many times. J is TRBJ2-1 and V is TRBV29-1; D ambiguous. The germline V gene has CDR1 SQVTM and CDR2 ANQGSEA. V shed 4 bases and J shed 2 bases, with 12 bases lying between them. CDR3 size: 14 residues. The CDR3 nucleotides read TGCAGCGTTGCAACGGCCGCACCCTACAATGAGCAGTTCTTC. Its protein product is CSVATAAPYNEQFF.

DNA of the CDR3: TGTGCCAGCAGTTACTCCGGGGATTATGGCTACACCTTC. Its translation: CASSYSGDYGYTF. V is TRBV6-5 and J is TRBJ1-2; no firm D call. CDR1 is MNHEY and CDR2 is SVGAGI in the germline V gene. V was pared by 0 bases and J by 5 bases, with 7 bases between. This CDR3 contains 13 residues.

The chain's CDR3 is CASSLGQAEGGPLHF. For the CDR3, the DNA is TGTGCCAGCAGTTTAGGACAGGCCGAGGGGGGACCCCTCCACTTT. The chain employs TRBV12-3 or TRBV12-4 and TRBJ1-6, with D possibly matching TRBD1 (6 bases). Trimming shortened V by 1 base and J by 12 bases, and 16 bases separated the two germline ends. The CDR3 consists of 15 residues.

DNA for the CDR3: TGTGCCACCAGCAGAAGAACTAGCGGGACCGCCTACGAGCAGTACTTC. This gives the protein CATSRRTSGTAYEQYF. The chain employs TRBV15 and TRBJ2-7; 10 bases line up with TRBD2. The junction had 6 bases not matched to a gene; V was cut back by 2 bases and J by 2 bases. The germline gives CDR1 LNHNV, CDR2 YYDKDF (reference sequence). The CDR3 has 16 residues.

The chain is built from TRBV7-9 and TRBJ2-7; tentatively, D is TRBD1 (6 bases). From germline, CDR1 is SEHNR and CDR2 FQNEAQ (reference sequence). CDR3 length: 14 residues. V lost 0 bases to trimming and J lost 6 bases, with 12 bases between them. CDR3 sequence: CASSLAQGPTEQYF. As DNA, the CDR3 is TGTGCCAGCAGCTTAGCACAGGGACCTACCGAGCAGTACTTC.

This chain links TRBV9 with TRBJ2-3; 9 bases line up with TRBD2. Germline assignment: CDR1 SGDLS and CDR2 YYNGEE. The CDR3 sequence is 17 residues long. V lost 4 bases to trimming and J lost 2 bases; unmatched junction nucleotides: 11. The CDR3 sequence: CASSPIAGAVSTDTQYF. DNA for the CDR3: TGTGCCAGCAGCCCTATAGCGGGAGCGGTTTCCACAGATACGCAGTATTTT. Drawing the rest from reference TRBV9 and TRBJ2-3, the complete variable domain is DSGVTQTPKHLITATGQRVTLRCSPRSGDLSVYWYQQSLDQGLQFLIQYYNGEERAKGNILERFSAQQFPDLHSELNLSSLELGDSALYFCASSPIAGAVSTDTQYFGPGTRLTVL.

The J gene is TRBJ2-7, the V gene TRBV28, with 8 bases lining up with TRBD1. This CDR3 is built from 15 residues. The germline gives CDR1 MDHEN, CDR2 SYDVKM. Germline trimming cut 5 bases from V and 0 bases from J; bases unmatched to any gene: 6. The CDR3 here is CASSARDRPSYEQYF. CDR3 sequence (DNA): TGTGCCAGCAGTGCCCGGGACAGGCCCTCCTACGAGCAGTACTTC.

The rearrangement joins TRBV20-1 to TRBJ2-5, with D unclear. The CDR3 extends over 12 amino acids. CDR1 is DFQATT and CDR2 is SNEGSKA in the germline V gene (reference sequence). Between the trimmed V and J ends, which lost 6 bases and 3 bases, there was a span of 11 bases. CDR3 amino acids: CSAAKAKETQYF. CDR3 sequence (DNA): TGCAGTGCCGCCAAAGCGAAAGAGACCCAGTACTTC.